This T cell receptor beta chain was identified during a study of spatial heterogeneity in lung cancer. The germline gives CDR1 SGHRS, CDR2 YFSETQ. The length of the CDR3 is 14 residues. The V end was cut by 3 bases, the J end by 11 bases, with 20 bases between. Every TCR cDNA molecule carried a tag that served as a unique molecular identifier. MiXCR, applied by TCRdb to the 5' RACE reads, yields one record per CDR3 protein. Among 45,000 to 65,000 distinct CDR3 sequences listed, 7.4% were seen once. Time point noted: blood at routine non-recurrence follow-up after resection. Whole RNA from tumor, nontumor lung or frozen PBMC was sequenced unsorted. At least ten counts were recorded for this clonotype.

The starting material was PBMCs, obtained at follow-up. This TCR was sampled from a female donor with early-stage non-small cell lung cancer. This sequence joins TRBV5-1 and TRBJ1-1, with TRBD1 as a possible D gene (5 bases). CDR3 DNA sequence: TGCGCCAGCAGCTCCAAAGCAACCGGGACGGAGGCTTTCTTT. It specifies CASSSKATGTEAFF. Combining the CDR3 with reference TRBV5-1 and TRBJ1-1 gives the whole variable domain KAGVTQTPRYLIKTRGQQVTLSCSPISGHRSVSWYQQTPGQGLQFLFEYFSETQRNKGNFPGRFSGRQFSNSRSEMNVSTLELGDSALYLCASSSKATGTEAFFGQGTRLTVV.